The 21 T cell receptor beta chains below were found in one sample sequenced in a study of blood T cells in healthy people across ages. Sample-barcoded 5' priming and a J-beta primer mix drove a second PCR of roughly 6 to 12 cycles. From the 5' RACE reads, TCRdb called clonotypes with MiXCR, one entry per CDR3 protein. The sample carries around 2 million distinct CDR3 sequences, about two fifths recorded once. Sequenced sample: blood. The receptors derive from a human donor in good health.

The J gene is TRBJ1-6, the V gene TRBV10-3; D gene ambiguous. This CDR3 region has 12 residues. In germline, CDR1 is ENHRY, CDR2 SYGVKD. V was trimmed by 2 bases and J by 8 bases, leaving 4 bases between them. In DNA form, the CDR3 reads TGTGCCATCAGTGAGGAATATTCACCCCTCCACTTT. Translation: CAISEEYSPLHF.

This chain links TRBV7-2 with TRBJ2-7; D may be TRBD1 (7 bases). The V gene lost 5 bases and the J gene lost 0 bases, with 14 bases spanning the gap. This CDR3 region has 15 residues. Germline values: CDR1 SGHTA, CDR2 FQGNSA. CDR3 amino acids: CASSPEGARSYEQYF. For the CDR3, the DNA is TGTGCCAGCAGCCCGGAGGGGGCCCGCTCCTACGAGCAGTACTTC.

This clonotype was detected many times. The chain recombines TRBV29-1 with TRBJ2-5, with TRBD1 matching 9 bases. The CDR3 extends over 14 amino acids. With 7 bases clipped from V and 4 bases from J, the junction kept 10 bases outside the gene matches. Per germline, CDR1 SQVTM and CDR2 ANQGSEA. The CDR3 DNA sequence: TGCAGCGCGCCACAGGGGGCAGGTGGAGAGACCCAGTACTTC. Translating it yields CSAPQGAGGETQYF. Drawing the rest from reference TRBV29-1 and TRBJ2-5, the complete variable domain is SAVISQKPSRDICQRGTSLTIQCQVDSQVTMMFWYRQQPGQSLTLIATANQGSEATYESGFVIDKFPISRPNLTFSTLTVSNMSPEDSSIYLCSAPQGAGGETQYFGPGTRLLVL.

This clonotype was seen a single time. One end of the junction fails to match germline, which may point to a read error. The chain links TRBV5-5 to TRBJ1-5; TRBD1 agrees at 7 bases. Germline-derived CDR1 and CDR2 are SGHKS and YYEKEE (reference sequence). CDR3 length equals 13 residues. The CDR3 loop is CAGSLQGEQLQHF. CDR3 nucleotides: TGTGCCGGCAGCTTGCAGGGGGAGCAGCTCCAGCATTTT.

V gene TRBV4-1 combines with J gene TRBJ2-7; D call uncertain. This CDR3 spans 15 amino acids. Trimming removed 0 bases from V and 4 bases from J, with 13 bases in between. Germline CDR1 is MGHRA and CDR2 is YSYEKL. CDR3: CASSQDKERPYEQYF. DNA of the CDR3: TGCGCCAGCAGCCAAGATAAAGAGCGTCCGTACGAGCAGTACTTC.

The V call is TRBV20-1, the J call TRBJ2-5; TRBD2 matches 8 bases. The closer fit of TRBJ2-7 to the DNA end suggests the J call may be wrong. Germline assignment: CDR1 DFQATT and CDR2 SNEGSKA (reference sequence). The CDR3 contains 15 residues. In DNA form, the CDR3 reads TGCAGTGCTAGAAATCTGGTTTACGGGGGGGACGAGCAGTACTTC. It translates to CSARNLVYGGDEQYF.

The V gene is TRBV28, the J gene TRBJ2-1; D possibly matches TRBD1 or TRBD2 (5 bases each). The CDR3 is made up of 14 amino acids. With 5 bases removed from V and 2 bases from J, the gap between germline ends came to 10 bases. CDR1 MDHEN and CDR2 SYDVKM come from the germline V gene. The CDR3 DNA follows: TGTGCCAGCAGTGCCGGGACCACCTACAATGAGCAGTTCTTC. It yields the protein CASSAGTTYNEQFF.

The chain has TRBV18 and TRBJ1-1; D perhaps matches TRBD1 (6 bases). Trimming took 3 bases from V and 8 from J, leaving 19 bases between them. Germline V gene sequence: CDR1 KGHSH, CDR2 LQKENI. The CDR3 contains 15 residues. The CDR3 nucleotides read TGTGCCAGCTCACCTCCGGACAGAGCTCTATTAGAAGCTTTCTTT. This codes for CASSPPDRALLEAFF.

The chain combines TRBV7-2 with TRBJ2-1; TRBD2 aligns across 16 bases. V lost 1 base to trimming and J lost 9 bases; unmatched junction nucleotides: 3. Germline lookup yields CDR1 SGHTA and CDR2 FQGNSA. CDR3 size: 16 residues. The CDR3 DNA reads as TGTGCCAGCAGCTTAGAGGGACTAGCGGGGGGGCTTGAGCAGTTCTTC. Amino acid sequence: CASSLEGLAGGLEQFF.

This chain links TRBV28 with TRBJ2-7, with D uncertain. The J call may not be correct, given that the DNA end is closer to TRBJ2-5. The germline gives CDR1 MDHEN, CDR2 SYDVKM. This CDR3 contains 15 residues. The CDR3, as DNA: TGTGCCAGCAGTTTGGGATTAGTGGTCGGAGAGACCCAGTACTTC. Protein sequence: CASSLGLVVGETQYF.

This clonotype was observed a handful of times. The chain links TRBV10-3 to TRBJ1-2; possible D gene TRBD1, 5 bases. The ends were cut back, 2 bases at V and 4 bases at J, with 8 bases in the middle. The CDR3 is 13 residues long. CDR1 ENHRY and CDR2 SYGVKD come from the germline V gene. CDR3 in amino acids: CAISEGGSYGYTF. CDR3 DNA sequence: TGTGCCATCAGTGAGGGGGGGAGCTATGGCTACACCTTC.

The gene calls are TRBV3-1 and TRBJ2-1; 8 bases agree with TRBD1. V lost 7 bases, J lost 5 bases, and 10 bases stayed unmatched. This CDR3 region has 15 residues. From germline, CDR1 is LGHDT and CDR2 YNNKEL (reference sequence). CDR3 in amino acids: CASNKQGAQNNEQFF. CDR3 DNA sequence: TGTGCCAGCAATAAGCAGGGGGCCCAAAACAATGAGCAGTTCTTC.

This clonotype has a count of ten or more. The chain joins TRBV12-3 or TRBV12-4 to TRBJ2-3; 10 nucleotides agree with TRBD1. The length of the CDR3 is 15 residues. The V and J ends lost 4 bases and 0 bases, in that order; junction bases with no gene match: 1. CDR3 nucleotides: TGTGCCAGCAGTTGGGGACAGGGGAGCACAGATACGCAGTATTTT. Amino acids: CASSWGQGSTDTQYF.

This clonotype occurred a few times. This rearrangement joins TRBV20-1 to TRBJ2-1, with 9 bases matching TRBD2. Germline trimming cut 1 base from V and 4 bases from J; bases unmatched to any gene: 5. This CDR3 has 15 amino acids. CDR1 and CDR2 (germline): DFQATT, SNEGSKA (reference sequence). As DNA, the CDR3 is TGCAGTGCTAGAGGTCTAGCGGGGAAATACAATGAGCAGTTCTTC. Translation gives CSARGLAGKYNEQFF.

The chain uses TRBV7-3 and TRBJ2-1; D ambiguous. The CDR3 is made up of 13 amino acids. From germline, CDR1 is SGHTA and CDR2 FQGTGA. V lost 1 base and J 10 bases, leaving 11 bases between the germline ends. CDR3 in DNA: TGTGCCAGCAGCTTAAACGGATTGGGCGAGCAGTTCTTC. Its protein is CASSLNGLGEQFF.

This clonotype was counted between two and nine times. V is TRBV6-5 and J is TRBJ2-5; 9 nucleotides agree with TRBD1. V was clipped by 4 bases and J by 11 bases; unmatched bases: 14. CDR1 is MNHEY and CDR2 is SVGAGI in the germline V gene. This CDR3 is 15 amino acids long. The CDR3 sequence is CASSFKTGGKDKQYF. The CDR3 nucleotides read TGTGCCAGCAGTTTCAAAACAGGGGGCAAAGACAAGCAGTACTTC.

V and J are TRBV5-1 and TRBJ2-1; possibly TRBD2 for D (5 bases). The V gene lost 2 bases and the J gene lost 9 bases, with 9 bases spanning the gap. This CDR3 contains 12 residues. Germline CDR1 is SGHRS and CDR2 is YFSETQ. CDR3 sequence: CASSLNEGEQFF. The DNA for the CDR3 is TGCGCCAGCAGCTTAAACGAGGGTGAGCAGTTCTTC. The complete variable domain, with remaining parts taken from reference TRBV5-1 and TRBJ2-1, reads KAGVTQTPRYLIKTRGQQVTLSCSPISGHRSVSWYQQTPGQGLQFLFEYFSETQRNKGNFPGRFSGRQFSNSRSEMNVSTLELGDSALYLCASSLNEGEQFFGPGTRLTVL.

This clonotype showed up just a few times. V is TRBV4-2 and J is TRBJ2-3; 10 bases align to TRBD2. This CDR3 is 17 amino acids long. Per germline, CDR1 LGHNA and CDR2 YNFKEQ. J was trimmed by 2 bases and V by 3 bases; bases with no gene match: 8. This CDR3 reads CASSQSQRGGFTDTQYF. In nucleotides, the CDR3 is TGTGCCAGCAGCCAGTCTCAGCGGGGGGGATTCACAGATACGCAGTATTTT.

The chain carries TRBV4-2 and TRBJ1-6, with no clear D. The CDR3 is 17 amino acids. V lost 0 bases, J lost 8 bases, and 17 bases lay in between. CDR1 LGHNA and CDR2 YNFKEQ come from the germline V gene. The CDR3 sequence: CASSQDPQTTVDSPLHF. The CDR3 DNA is TGTGCCAGCAGCCAAGATCCCCAGACCACGGTGGATTCACCCCTCCACTTT.

Turning to this clonotype: This clone may be a read error of a much larger clone one base away. The chain couples TRBV15 to TRBJ2-7, with D possibly matching TRBD2 (5 bases). This CDR3 is built from 17 residues. V dropped 1 base and J dropped 2 bases, with 18 bases sitting between them. Germline-derived CDR1 and CDR2 are LNHNV and YYDKDF (reference sequence). The CDR3 region is CATSRGIGVALTYEQYF. The CDR3 region has the DNA TGTGCCACCAGCAGAGGCATCGGGGTGGCCCTTACCTACGAGCAGTACTTC.

This chain connects TRBV29-1 to TRBJ1-2; the match to TRBD1 covers 7 bases. V lost 5 bases and J lost 8; bases outside the gene matches: 14. Per germline, CDR1 SQVTM and CDR2 ANQGSEA. The CDR3 runs 14 residues. CDR3 sequence: CSVTAGGALRGYTF. The CDR3 bases are TGCAGCGTTACCGCAGGGGGAGCACTCAGGGGCTACACCTTC.